The TCR beta chain described here comes from a study of T cells after posttransplantation cyclophosphamide. Study-wide points: After PTCy, TRB diversity resembled that of CNI/methotrexate controls. Tissue-infiltrating T cells from skin or gut overlapped little with blood T cells. Donor CD8+ memory clones often dominated recipient blood repertoires at later times.

This related bone marrow graft donor gave peripheral blood on the day of marrow donation. As for this clone: Its antigen is currently unknown.

Some clones are missing from TCRdb's copy, which holds only in-frame ones; the method was immunoSEQ multiplex PCR. The sample yields thousands of clones, about 98% seen once. This TCR was recovered from a man between 40 and 49 years old in good health, CMV-negative, and a related stem cell transplant donor. Sequenced sample: memory CD4+ T cells sorted from PBMCs.

This CDR3 reads CASSLVGQATREQYF. The CDR3 DNA sequence: TGTGCCAGCAGCTTGGTCGGACAGGCAACCCGCGAGCAGTACTTC. The chain employs TRBV5-4 and TRBJ2-7; 7 bases are a match to TRBD1. The CDR3 is 15 amino acids. The V gene's germline CDR1 is SGHNT and CDR2 YYREEE (reference sequence). V trimming: 0 bases; J trimming: 6 bases; junction bases outside the gene matches: 9.